This T cell receptor beta chain was retrieved from a study of blood T cell repertoires in COVID-19. Turning to the study itself: Specimens from acute and convalescent COVID-19 originated in the United States, Italy and Spain. In each case, the material was cDNA or gDNA derived from T cells, B-cell-depleted T cells, or PBMCs.

In the original analysis: Estimation of nucleated cell counts relied on the amplification of reference gene primers. Repertoires were generated with immunoSEQ multiplex PCR, while TCRdb's copy carries only in-frame clones and drops some. The V and J calls and clone size are taken from that table; D and trimming were inferred from the DNA. The sample shows more than 110,000 clones, around 87% of them seen only once. This CDR3 contains 13 residues. CDR1 SQVTM and CDR2 ANQGSEA come from the germline V gene. After removal of 8 bases from V and 3 bases from J, the junction contained 8 bases not matched to a gene. This clone was counted only a few times.

This chain links TRBV29-1 with TRBJ1-2; TRBD1 aligns across 8 bases. Material: peripheral blood. This clonotype was sampled from a woman in her forties with acute or convalescent COVID-19. Here the CDR3 DNA reads TGCAGCACTTTGACAGGGGAGTACTATGGCTACACCTTC. This encodes CSTLTGEYYGYTF.